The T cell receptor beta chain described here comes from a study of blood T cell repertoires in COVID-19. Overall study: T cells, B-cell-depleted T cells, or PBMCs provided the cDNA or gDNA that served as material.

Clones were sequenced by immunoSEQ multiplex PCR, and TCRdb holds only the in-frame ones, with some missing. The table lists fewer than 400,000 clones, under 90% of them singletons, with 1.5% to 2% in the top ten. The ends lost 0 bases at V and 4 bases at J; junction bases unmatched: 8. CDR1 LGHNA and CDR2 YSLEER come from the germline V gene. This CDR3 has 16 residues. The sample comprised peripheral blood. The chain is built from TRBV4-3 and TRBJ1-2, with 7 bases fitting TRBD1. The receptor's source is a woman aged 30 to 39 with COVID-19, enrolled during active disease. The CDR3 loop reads CASSQDLTGEAYGYTF. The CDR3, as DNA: TGCGCCAGCAGCCAAGATCTAACAGGGGAGGCCTATGGCTACACCTTC.